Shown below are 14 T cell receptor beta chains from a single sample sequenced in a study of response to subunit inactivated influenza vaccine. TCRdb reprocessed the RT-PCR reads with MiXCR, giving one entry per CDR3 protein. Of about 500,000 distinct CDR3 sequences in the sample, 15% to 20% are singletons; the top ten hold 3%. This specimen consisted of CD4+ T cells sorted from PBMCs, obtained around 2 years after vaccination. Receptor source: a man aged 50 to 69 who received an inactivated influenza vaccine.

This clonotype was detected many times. The DNA for the CDR3 is TGTGCCAGCAGTTTATATGGACAGGGGGATGAAAAACTGTTTTTT. This translates into CASSLYGQGDEKLFF. The gene calls are TRBV12-3 or TRBV12-4 and TRBJ1-4; 10 positions match TRBD1. V shed 2 bases and J 6 bases; nucleotides not matched to a gene: 3. The CDR3 is made up of 15 amino acids.

Here the CDR3 DNA reads TGTGCCAGCAGTTCACAGGGGTGGACTGAAGCTTTCTTT. Translation gives CASSSQGWTEAFF. The V and J genes are TRBV6-2 or TRBV6-3 and TRBJ1-1, with 7 bases matching TRBD1. Germline values: CDR1 MNHEY, CDR2 SVGEGT. The CDR3 contains 13 residues. After removal of 4 bases from V and 5 bases from J, the junction contained 4 bases not matched to a gene.

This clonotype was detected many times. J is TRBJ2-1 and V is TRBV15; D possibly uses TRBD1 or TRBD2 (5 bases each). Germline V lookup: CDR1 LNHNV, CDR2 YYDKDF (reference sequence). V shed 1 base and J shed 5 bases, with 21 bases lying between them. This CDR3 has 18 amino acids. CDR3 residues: CATSRVGELRRRNNEQFF. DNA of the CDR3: TGTGCCACCAGCAGAGTGGGGGAACTAAGACGGAGGAACAATGAGCAGTTCTTC.

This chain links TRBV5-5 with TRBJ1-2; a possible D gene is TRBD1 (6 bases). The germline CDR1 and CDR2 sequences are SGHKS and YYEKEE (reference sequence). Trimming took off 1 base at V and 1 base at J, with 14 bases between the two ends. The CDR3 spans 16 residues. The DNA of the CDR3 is TGTGCCAGCAGCTTGTTGACGGGGGCGAATAACTATGGCTACACCTTC. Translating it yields CASSLLTGANNYGYTF. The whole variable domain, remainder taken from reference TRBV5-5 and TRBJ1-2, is DAGVTQSPTHLIKTRGQQVTLRCSPISGHKSVSWYQQVLGQGPQFIFQYYEKEERGRGNFPDRFSARQFPNYSSELNVNALLLGDSALYLCASSLLTGANNYGYTFGSGTRLTVV.

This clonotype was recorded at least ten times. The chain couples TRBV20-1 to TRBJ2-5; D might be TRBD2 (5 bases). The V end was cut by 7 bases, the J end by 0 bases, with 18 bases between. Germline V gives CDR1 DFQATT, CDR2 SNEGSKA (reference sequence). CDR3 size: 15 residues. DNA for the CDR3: TGCAGTGGGATCTCGGAGACGGGGAACCAAGAGACCCAGTACTTC. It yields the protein CSGISETGNQETQYF.

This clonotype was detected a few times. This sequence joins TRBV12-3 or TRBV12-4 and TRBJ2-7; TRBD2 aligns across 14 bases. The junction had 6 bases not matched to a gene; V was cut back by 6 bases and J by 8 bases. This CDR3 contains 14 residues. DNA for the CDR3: TGTGCCAGCAGAGGGACTAGCGGGGGCCGACAGCAGTACTTC. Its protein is CASRGTSGGRQQYF.

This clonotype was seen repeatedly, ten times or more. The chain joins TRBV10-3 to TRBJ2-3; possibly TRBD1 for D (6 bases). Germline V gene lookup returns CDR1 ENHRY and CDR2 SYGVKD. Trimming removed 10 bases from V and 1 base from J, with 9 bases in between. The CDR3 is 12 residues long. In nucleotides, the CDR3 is TGTGCCACAGGGGTTGGCACAGATACGCAGTATTTT. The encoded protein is CATGVGTDTQYF.

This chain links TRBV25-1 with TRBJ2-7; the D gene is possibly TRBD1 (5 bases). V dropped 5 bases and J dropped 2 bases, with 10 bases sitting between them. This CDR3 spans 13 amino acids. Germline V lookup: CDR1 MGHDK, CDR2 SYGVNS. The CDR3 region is CASSQDIAYEQYF. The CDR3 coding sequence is TGTGCCAGCAGTCAGGACATAGCCTACGAGCAGTACTTC.

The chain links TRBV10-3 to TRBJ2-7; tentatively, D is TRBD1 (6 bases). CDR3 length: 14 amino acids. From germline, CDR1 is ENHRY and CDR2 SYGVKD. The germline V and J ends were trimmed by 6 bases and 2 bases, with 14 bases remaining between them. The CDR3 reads CAIRPDRYPYEQYF. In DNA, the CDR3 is TGTGCCATCAGACCAGACAGGTATCCCTACGAGCAGTACTTC.

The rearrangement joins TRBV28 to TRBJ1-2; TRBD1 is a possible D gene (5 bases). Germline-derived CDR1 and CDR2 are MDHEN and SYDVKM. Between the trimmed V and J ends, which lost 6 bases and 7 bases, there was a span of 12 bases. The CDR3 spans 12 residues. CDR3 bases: TGTGCCAGCAGGGGGGTGATTGTTGGCTACACCTTC. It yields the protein CASRGVIVGYTF.

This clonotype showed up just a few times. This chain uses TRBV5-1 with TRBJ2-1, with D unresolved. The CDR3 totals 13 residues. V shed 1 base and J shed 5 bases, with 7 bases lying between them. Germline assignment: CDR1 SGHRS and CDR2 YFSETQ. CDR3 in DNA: TGCGCCAGCAGCTTGTTACTGAACAATGAGCAGTTCTTC. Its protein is CASSLLLNNEQFF.

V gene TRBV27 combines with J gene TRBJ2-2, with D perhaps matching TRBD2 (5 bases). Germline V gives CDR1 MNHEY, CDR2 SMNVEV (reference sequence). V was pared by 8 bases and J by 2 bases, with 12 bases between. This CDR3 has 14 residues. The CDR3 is CASGKGANTGELFF. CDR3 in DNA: TGTGCCAGCGGAAAGGGAGCAAACACCGGGGAGCTGTTTTTT.

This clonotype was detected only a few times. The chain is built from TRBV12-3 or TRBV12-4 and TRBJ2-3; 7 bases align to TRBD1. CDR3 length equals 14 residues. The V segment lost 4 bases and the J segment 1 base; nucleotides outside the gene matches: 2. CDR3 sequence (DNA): TGTGCCAGCAGTTATGACAGGGGCACAGATACGCAGTATTTT. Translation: CASSYDRGTDTQYF.

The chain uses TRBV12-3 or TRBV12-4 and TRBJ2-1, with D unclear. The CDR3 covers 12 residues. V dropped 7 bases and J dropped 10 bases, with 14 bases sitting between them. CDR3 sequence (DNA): TGTGCCAGCAACCCCCTAGGAGACGAGCAGTTCTTC. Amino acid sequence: CASNPLGDEQFF.